This T cell receptor (beta chain) emerged from a study of blood T cells in healthy people across ages. PCR was performed a second time for about 7 to 11 cycles using a sample-barcoded 5' primer and a J-beta primer mix. TCRdb fed the 5' RACE reads into MiXCR, producing one record per CDR3 protein. In the table there are 850,000 to 950,000 distinct CDR3 sequences, more than 25% of which are singletons. The germline gives CDR1 MDHEN, CDR2 SYDVKM. The CDR3 extends over 16 amino acids. Unmatched junction bases numbered 7, after V lost 3 bases and J lost 0 bases. Whenever a sample was processed, at least 6 million PBMCs were isolated. This clonotype occurred a few times.

The chain recombines TRBV28 with TRBJ2-7; 8 bases match TRBD1. The sequence was collected from a woman over 75 in good health. The sample taken for sequencing was blood. CDR3 protein: CASSFAGGADSYEQYF. Written as DNA, the CDR3 is TGTGCCAGCAGTTTTGCAGGGGGCGCAGACTCCTACGAGCAGTACTTC. The variable domain in full, with the rest retrieved from reference TRBV28 and TRBJ2-7, is DVKVTQSSRYLVKRTGEKVFLECVQDMDHENMFWYRQDPGLGLRLIYFSYDVKMKEKGDIPEGYSVSREKKERFSLILESASTNQTSMYLCASSFAGGADSYEQYFGPGTRLTVT.